This T cell receptor beta chain was recorded in a study of T cells in Graves' hyperthyroidism and ophthalmopathy (dated by TCRdb to the late 2010s). A note on the overall study: Peripheral blood samples were taken at initial diagnosis, before any treatment was given. To identify TCR V-J signatures that set the groups apart, the researchers used a discovery cohort of about a hundred patients, made up of under 50 with Graves' ophthalmopathy and some 55 with stable Graves' hyperthyroidism. An independent validation cohort of around 19 hyperthyroidism patients and 17 patients who later progressed to ophthalmopathy tested prospective prediction of ophthalmopathy. For training and testing, the 80 to 100 patients in the discovery cohort were randomly divided in a 7:3 ratio. In addition, the study compared T-cell repertoires in thyroid tissue and in blood from roughly 6 Graves' hyperthyroidism patients. After sampling, hyperthyroidism patients received methimazole starting at 30 mg daily, and ophthalmopathy patients received high-dose intravenous methylprednisolone. TCR Vbeta CDR3 sequencing of approximately 140 peripheral blood samples (under 45 ophthalmopathy, under 80 hyperthyroidism and roughly 17 progressor patients) is reported in the paper. Points the paper makes about the study in general: In validation, progression to ophthalmopathy was predicted by the model with 70.59% sensitivity and under 85% specificity, a median of around 6.5 months before onset. In cross-validation, a model built on a 13 V-J signature told ophthalmopathy apart from stable hyperthyroidism with approximately 90% sensitivity and about 81% specificity, and in testing the same model reached 80%/75%. Most expanded thyroid clonotypes (frequency above 0.001) were also found in blood, which suggests that blood repertoires may mirror thyroid immune responses. Sample size was not statistically predetermined, and investigators were not blinded to group allocation.

TCR beta CDR3 regions were amplified from RNA transcripts. For the first round of RT-PCR on the TCR CDR3, the HTBI primer set was used together with the Qiagen OneStep RT-PCR kit. The libraries were constructed in a second round of multiplex PCR and then size-selected and purified. Libraries were sequenced paired-end with 100 bp reads on an Illumina HiSeq2000. Per the source publication's procedure: SOAPnuke was used to process the raw data, with reads discarded if the reads contained adapters or uncalled bases, had a mean Phred below 15, or lacked an exact constant-primer or identifier match. High-quality paired reads were merged with COPE v1.2.5, and unique nucleotide sequences were defined as clonotypes. MiTCR v1.1 was used to align clonotypes to the IMGT TRBV, TRBD and TRBJ reference segments. Analysis was restricted to V-J combinations with a frequency above 0.0001, which covered about 99% of repertoires. A TCS score was defined as the ratio of F50 (clonal expansion) to E x V (chaos), with BLOSUM62-based TCRdist applied between CDR3 peptides within each V-J. Welch's t-statistics and random forest reduced 500 to 550 V-J features to roughly 13, which were used in a naive Bayes classifier (R e1071). TCRdb trimmed public reads at Q25 via fastp, called clones via MiXCR and kept in-frame beta chains. Records with the same CDR3 protein are collapsed into one entry carrying the most frequent genes and DNA. The V and J calls and clone size are TCRdb's, not the authors'. Within this sample are 480,000 or so distinct CDR3 sequences, with roughly an eighth of them counted one time only. Jointly, the top ten make up about a sixth of the sample.

About this clonotype itself: Its antigen remains undetermined. No qualities accompany the bases; no much larger clone lies one base away.

A patient counted as having stable Graves' hyperthyroidism if no progression to ophthalmopathy occurred over 18 months of follow-up. Hyperthyroidism patients were newly diagnosed, had a disease duration of under 2 months, and were aged 18 to 65 years. Any patient with an uncontrolled infection, another autoimmune disease, pregnancy or lactation was excluded. Diagnoses were established on the basis of clinical symptoms, serum thyroxine and TRAb, thyroid ultrasound, and orbital computed tomography. PBMCs were isolated from 7.5 to 10 ml of fresh peripheral blood by Ficoll-Paque density gradient centrifugation. Total RNA was extracted using Trizol reagent, and RNA quality was assessed on an Agilent 2100 Bioanalyzer. CDR1 and CDR2 were assigned from the germline V gene as SNHLY and FYNNEI. The junction carries 15 bases between V and J, which are trimmed by 7 bases and 2 bases respectively. The CDR3 goes from the cysteine to the phenylalanine over 14 residues. The kept DNA is CDR3 alone, 42 bases in frame from the first base.

The sequence derives from a woman younger than 30 with Graves' hyperthyroidism. The chain couples TRBV2 to TRBJ2-7; the D gene remains uncertain. Specimen: blood. CDR3 region: CASIPRAIPYEQYF. The bases read TGTGCCAGCATCCCCCGGGCTATCCCCTACGAGCAGTACTTC.